This T cell receptor (beta chain) is from a study of blood T cell repertoires in COVID-19. Study-level information: There were acute and convalescent COVID-19 samples, and they came from the United States, Italy and Spain. PBMCs, B-cell-depleted T cells, or T cells were the source of the cDNA or gDNA that made up the material.

In its sample, this clone was seen a few times. Per the original data handling: Estimated nucleated cell counts came from reference gene primer amplification. The table came from immunoSEQ multiplex PCR; TCRdb's copy has only in-frame clones and leaves some out. V, J and clone size are taken as reported in that table, and D and trimming were inferred from the DNA itself. The sample lists roughly 100,000 clones, approximately 90% occurring once. The TCR comes from a woman aged 80 or over in a cohort sampled during active COVID-19. Specimen: peripheral blood.

The CDR3 nucleotides read TGTGCCAGCAGTTACTCCGGCGGGCTCGATGAGCAGTTCTTC. Its protein product is CASSYSGGLDEQFF. V is TRBV6-5 and J is TRBJ2-1, with D possibly being TRBD2 (5 bases). The CDR3 totals 14 residues. Trimming left V 0 bases short and J 8 bases short, with 11 bases between. The germline CDR1 and CDR2 sequences are MNHEY and SVGAGI.